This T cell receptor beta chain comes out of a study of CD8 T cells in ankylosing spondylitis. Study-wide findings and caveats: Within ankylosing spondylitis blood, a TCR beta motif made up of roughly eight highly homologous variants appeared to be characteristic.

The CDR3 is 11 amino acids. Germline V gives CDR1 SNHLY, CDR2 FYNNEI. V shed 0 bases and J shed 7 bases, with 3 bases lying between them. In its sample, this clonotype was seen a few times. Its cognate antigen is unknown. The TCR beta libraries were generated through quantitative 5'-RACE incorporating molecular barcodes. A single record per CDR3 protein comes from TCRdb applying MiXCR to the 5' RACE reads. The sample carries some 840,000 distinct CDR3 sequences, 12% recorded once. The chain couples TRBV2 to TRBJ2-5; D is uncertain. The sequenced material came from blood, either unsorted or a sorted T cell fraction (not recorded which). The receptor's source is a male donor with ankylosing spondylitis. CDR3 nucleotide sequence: TGTGCCAGCAGTGAAGCCTCGACCCAGTACTTC. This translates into CASSEASTQYF.